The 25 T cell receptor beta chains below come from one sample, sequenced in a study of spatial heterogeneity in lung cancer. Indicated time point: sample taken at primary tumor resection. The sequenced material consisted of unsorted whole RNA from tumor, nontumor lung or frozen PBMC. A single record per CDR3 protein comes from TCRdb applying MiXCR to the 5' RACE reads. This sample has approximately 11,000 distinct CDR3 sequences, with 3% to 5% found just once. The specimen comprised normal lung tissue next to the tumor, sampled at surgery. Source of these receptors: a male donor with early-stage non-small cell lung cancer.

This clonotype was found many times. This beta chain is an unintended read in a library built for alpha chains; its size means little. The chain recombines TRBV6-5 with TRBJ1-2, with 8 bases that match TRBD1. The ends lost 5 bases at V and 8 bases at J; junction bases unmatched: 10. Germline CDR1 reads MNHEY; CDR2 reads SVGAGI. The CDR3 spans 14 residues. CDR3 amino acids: CASSPQGGSGGYTF. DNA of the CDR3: TGTGCCAGCAGTCCACAGGGGGGTTCTGGCGGCTACACCTTC.

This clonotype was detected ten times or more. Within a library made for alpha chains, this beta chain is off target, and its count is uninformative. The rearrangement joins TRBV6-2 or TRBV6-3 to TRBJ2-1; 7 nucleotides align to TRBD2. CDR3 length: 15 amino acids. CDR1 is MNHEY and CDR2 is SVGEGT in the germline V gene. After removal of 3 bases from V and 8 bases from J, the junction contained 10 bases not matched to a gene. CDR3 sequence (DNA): TGTGCCAGCAGTTATTTTGGCGGGAGCTCCGATGAGCAGTTCTTC. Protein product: CASSYFGGSSDEQFF.

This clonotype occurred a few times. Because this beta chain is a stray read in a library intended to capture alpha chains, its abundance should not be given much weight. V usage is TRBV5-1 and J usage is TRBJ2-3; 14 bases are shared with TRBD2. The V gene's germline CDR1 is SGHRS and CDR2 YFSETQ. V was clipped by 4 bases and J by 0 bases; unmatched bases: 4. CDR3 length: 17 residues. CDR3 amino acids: CASSEGLAGDSTDTQYF. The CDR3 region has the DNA TGCGCCAGCAGCGAGGGACTAGCGGGGGATAGCACAGATACGCAGTATTTT.

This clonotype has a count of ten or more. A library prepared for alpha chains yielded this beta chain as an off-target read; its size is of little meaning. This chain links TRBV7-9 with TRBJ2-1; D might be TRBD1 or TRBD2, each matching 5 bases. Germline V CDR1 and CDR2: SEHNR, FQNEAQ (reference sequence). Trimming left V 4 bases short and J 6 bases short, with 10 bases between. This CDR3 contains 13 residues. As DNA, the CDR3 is TGTGCCAGCAGCTGGGGCGGGCCCAATGAGCAGTTCTTC. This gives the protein CASSWGGPNEQFF.

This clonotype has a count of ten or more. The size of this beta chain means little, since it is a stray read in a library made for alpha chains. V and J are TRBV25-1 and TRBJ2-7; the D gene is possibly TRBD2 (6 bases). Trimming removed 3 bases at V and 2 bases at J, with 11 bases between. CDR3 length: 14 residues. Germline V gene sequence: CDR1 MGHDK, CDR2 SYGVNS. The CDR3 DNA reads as TGTGCCAGCAGTGAGCAGACGGGAGCCTACGAGCAGTACTTC. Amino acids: CASSEQTGAYEQYF.

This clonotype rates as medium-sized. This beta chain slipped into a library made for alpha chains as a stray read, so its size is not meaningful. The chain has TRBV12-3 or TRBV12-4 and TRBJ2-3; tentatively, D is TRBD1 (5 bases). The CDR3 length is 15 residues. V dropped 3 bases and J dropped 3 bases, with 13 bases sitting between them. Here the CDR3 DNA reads TGTGCCAGCAGTTTTCTTATAGGGGCTACAGATACGCAGTATTTT. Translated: CASSFLIGATDTQYF.

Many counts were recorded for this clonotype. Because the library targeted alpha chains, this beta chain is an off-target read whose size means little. The CDR3 coding sequence is TGTGCCAGCAGTTTGTTCGGGAATCAGCCCCAGCATTTT. As protein: CASSLFGNQPQHF. J is TRBJ1-5 and V is TRBV27; D not resolved. V lost 3 bases and J lost 4, with 7 bases in between. The germline gives CDR1 MNHEY, CDR2 SMNVEV (reference sequence). This CDR3 has 13 residues.

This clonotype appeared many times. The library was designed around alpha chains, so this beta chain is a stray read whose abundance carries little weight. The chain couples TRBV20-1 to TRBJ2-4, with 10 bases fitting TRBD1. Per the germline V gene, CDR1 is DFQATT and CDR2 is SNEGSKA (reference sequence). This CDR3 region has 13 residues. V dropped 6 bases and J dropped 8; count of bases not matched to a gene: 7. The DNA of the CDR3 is TGCAGTGCCAACGACAGGGGGCTGGACATTCAGTACTTC. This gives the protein CSANDRGLDIQYF.

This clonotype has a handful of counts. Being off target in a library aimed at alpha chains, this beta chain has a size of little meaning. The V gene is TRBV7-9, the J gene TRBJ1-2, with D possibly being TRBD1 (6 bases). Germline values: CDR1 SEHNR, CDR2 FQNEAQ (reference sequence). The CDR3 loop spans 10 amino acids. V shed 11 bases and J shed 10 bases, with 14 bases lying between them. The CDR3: CASQGRNYTF. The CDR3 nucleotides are TGTGCCTCACAGGGTAGGAACTACACCTTC.

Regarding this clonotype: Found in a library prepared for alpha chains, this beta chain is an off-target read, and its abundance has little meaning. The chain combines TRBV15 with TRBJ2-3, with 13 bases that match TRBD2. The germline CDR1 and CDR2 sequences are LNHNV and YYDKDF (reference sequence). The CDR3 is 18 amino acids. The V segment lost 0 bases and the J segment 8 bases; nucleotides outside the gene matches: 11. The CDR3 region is CATSRELAGGPVQGTQYF. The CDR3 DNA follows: TGTGCCACCAGCAGAGAACTAGCGGGGGGGCCGGTGCAAGGTACGCAGTATTTT.

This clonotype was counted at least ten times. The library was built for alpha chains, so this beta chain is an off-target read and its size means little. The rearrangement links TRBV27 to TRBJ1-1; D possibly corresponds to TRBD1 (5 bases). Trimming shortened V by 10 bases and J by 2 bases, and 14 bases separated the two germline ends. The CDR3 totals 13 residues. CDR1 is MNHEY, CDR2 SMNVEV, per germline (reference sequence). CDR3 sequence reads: CATGLSGNTEAFF. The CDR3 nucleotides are TGTGCCACGGGACTCAGTGGAAACACTGAAGCTTTCTTT.

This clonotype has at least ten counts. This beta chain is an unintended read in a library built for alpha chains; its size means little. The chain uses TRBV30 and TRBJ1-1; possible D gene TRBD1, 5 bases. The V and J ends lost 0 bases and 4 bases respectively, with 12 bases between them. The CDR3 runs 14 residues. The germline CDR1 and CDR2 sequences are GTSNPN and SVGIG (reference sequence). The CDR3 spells CAWSVTARATEAFF. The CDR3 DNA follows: TGTGCCTGGAGTGTAACGGCCAGGGCCACTGAAGCTTTCTTT.

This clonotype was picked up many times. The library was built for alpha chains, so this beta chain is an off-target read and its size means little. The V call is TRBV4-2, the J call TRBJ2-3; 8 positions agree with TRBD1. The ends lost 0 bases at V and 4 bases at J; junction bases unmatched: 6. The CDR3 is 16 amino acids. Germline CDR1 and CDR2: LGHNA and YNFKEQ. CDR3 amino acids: CASSQEGPGGADTQYF. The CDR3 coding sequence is TGTGCCAGCAGCCAAGAAGGCCCAGGGGGCGCAGATACGCAGTATTTT.

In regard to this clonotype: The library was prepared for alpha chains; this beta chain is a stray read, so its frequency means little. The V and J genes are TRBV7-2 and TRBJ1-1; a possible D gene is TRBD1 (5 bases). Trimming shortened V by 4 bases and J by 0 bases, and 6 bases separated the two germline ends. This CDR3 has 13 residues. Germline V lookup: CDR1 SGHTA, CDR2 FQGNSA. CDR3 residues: CASSWTLNTEAFF. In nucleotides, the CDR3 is TGTGCCAGCAGCTGGACACTGAACACTGAAGCTTTCTTT.

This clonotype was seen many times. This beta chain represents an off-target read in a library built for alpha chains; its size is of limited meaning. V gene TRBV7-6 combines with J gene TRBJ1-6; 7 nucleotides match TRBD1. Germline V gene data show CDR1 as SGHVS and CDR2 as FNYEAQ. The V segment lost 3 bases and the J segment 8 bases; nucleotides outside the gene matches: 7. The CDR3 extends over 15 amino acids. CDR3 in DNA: TGTGCCAGCAGCTTCGACAGGGTTAGGCATTCACCCCTCCACTTT. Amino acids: CASSFDRVRHSPLHF. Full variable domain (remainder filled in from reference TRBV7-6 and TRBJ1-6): GAGVSQSPRYKVTKRGQDVALRCDPISGHVSLYWYRQALGQGPEFLTYFNYEAQQDKSGLPNDRFSAERPEGSISTLTIQRTEQRDSAMYRCASSFDRVRHSPLHFGNGTRLTVT.

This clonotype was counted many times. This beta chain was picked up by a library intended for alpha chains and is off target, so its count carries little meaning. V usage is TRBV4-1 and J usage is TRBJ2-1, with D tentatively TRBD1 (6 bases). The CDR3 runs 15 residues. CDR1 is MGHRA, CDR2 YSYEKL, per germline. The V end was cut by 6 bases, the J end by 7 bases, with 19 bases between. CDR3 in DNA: TGCGCCAGCAGTGCGGACAGCTCGGGAAAAAATGAGCAGTTCTTC. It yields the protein CASSADSSGKNEQFF.

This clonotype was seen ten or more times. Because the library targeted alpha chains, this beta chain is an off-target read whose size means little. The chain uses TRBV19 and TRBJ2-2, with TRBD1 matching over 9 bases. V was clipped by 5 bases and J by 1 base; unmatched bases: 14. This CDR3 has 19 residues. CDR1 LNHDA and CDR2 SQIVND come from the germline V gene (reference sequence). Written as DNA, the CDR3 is TGTGCCAGTAGTTCGGCGCCGATACAGGGGGCGCTGAACACCGGGGAGCTGTTTTTT. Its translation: CASSSAPIQGALNTGELFF.

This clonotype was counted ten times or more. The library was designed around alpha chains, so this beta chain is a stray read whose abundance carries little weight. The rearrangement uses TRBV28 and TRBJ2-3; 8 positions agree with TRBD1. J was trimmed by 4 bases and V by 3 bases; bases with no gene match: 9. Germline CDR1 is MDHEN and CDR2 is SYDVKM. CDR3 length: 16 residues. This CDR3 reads CASSFTPGQGPDTQYF. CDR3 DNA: TGTGCCAGCAGTTTTACCCCCGGACAGGGTCCAGATACGCAGTATTTT.

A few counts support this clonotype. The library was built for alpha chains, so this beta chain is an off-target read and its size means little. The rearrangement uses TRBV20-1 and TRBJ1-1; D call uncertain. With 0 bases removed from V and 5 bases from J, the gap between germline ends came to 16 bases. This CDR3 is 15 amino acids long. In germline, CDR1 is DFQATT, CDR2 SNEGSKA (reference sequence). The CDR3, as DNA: TGCAGTGCTAGAGATGGAAGAGGGCGCTCGACTGAAGCTTTCTTT. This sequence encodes CSARDGRGRSTEAFF.

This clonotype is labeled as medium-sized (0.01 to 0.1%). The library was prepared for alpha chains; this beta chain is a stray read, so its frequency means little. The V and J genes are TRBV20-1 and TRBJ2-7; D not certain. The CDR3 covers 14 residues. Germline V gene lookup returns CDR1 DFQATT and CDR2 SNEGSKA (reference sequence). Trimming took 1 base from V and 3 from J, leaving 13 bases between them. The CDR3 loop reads CSARGPEHHYEQYF. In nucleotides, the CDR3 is TGCAGTGCTAGAGGGCCGGAGCACCACTACGAGCAGTACTTC.

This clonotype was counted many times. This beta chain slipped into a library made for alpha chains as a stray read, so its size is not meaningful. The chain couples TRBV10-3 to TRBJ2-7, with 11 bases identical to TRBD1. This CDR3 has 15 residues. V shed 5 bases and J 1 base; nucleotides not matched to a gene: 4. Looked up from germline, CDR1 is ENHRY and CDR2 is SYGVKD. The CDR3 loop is CAISPGTGGSYEQYF. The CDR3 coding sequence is TGTGCCATCAGTCCAGGGACAGGGGGGTCCTACGAGCAGTACTTC.

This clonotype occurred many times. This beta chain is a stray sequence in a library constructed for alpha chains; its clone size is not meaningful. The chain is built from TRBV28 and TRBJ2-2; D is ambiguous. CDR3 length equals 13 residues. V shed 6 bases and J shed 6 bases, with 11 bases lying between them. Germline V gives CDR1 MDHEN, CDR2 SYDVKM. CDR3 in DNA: TGTGCCAGCAGCCCCCGTATCTCCGGGGAGCTGTTTTTT. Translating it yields CASSPRISGELFF. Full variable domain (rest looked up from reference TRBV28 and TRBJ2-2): DVKVTQSSRYLVKRTGEKVFLECVQDMDHENMFWYRQDPGLGLRLIYFSYDVKMKEKGDIPEGYSVSREKKERFSLILESASTNQTSMYLCASSPRISGELFFGEGSRLTVL.

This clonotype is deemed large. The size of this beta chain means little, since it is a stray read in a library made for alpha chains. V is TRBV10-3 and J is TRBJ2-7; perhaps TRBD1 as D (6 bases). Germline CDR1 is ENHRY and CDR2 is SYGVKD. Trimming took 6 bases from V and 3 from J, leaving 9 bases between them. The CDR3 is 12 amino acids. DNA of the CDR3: TGTGCCATCAGGGACAGCTACTACGAGCAGTACTTC. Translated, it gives CAIRDSYYEQYF.

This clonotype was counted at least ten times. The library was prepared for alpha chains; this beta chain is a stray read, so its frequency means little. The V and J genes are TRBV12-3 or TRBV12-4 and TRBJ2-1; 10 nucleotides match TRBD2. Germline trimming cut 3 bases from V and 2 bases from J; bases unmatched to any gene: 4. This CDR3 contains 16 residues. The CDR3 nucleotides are TGTGCCAGCAGTTTCGTAGCGGGGGGAGCCTACAATGAGCAGTTCTTC. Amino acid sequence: CASSFVAGGAYNEQFF.

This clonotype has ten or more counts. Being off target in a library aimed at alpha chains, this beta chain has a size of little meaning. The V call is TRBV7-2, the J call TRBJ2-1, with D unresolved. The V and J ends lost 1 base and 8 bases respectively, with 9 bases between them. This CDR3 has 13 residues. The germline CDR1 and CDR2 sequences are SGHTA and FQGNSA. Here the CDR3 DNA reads TGTGCCAGCAGCTTAGGGTGGTCGGATGAGCAGTTCTTC. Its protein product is CASSLGWSDEQFF.